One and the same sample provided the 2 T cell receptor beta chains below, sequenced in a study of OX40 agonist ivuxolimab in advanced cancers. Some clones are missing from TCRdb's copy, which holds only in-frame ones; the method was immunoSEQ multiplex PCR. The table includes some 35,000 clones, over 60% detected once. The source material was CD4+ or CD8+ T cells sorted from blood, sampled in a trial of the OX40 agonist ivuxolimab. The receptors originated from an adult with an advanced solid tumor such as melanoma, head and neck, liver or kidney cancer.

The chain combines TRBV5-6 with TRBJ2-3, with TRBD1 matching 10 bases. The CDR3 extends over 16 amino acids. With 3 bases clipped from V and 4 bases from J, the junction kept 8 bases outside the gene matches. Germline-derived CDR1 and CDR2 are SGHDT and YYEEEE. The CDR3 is CASSSAGQGSADTQYF. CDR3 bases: TGTGCCAGCAGCTCGGCGGGACAGGGGTCGGCAGATACGCAGTATTTT.

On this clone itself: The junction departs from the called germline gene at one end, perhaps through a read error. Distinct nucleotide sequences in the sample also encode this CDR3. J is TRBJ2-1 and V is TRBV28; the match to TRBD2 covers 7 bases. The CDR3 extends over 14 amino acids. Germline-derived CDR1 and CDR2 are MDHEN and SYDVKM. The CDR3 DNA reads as TGTGCCAGCAGCAGAAGCGGGACCTACAATGAACAGTTCTTC. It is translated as CASSRSGTYNEQFF.